The 8 T cell receptor beta chains below come from one sample, sequenced in a study of shared clonotypes between healthy human individuals. Terminally differentiated effector memory CD45RA+ cells were left out of the naive CD8 fraction, which was CD45RO-negative and positively selected for CCR7. Using immunoSEQ multiplex PCR, the repertoire was profiled, and TCRdb retains in-frame clones only, with some absent. The data contain about 2 million clones, about 95% of them singletons. Material: naive CD8+ T cells sorted from blood. These receptors came from a man between 18 and 29 years old in good health.

The gene calls are TRBV29-1 and TRBJ1-1; D gene ambiguous. CDR3 length: 16 amino acids. CDR1 and CDR2 (germline): SQVTM, ANQGSEA. V dropped 3 bases and J dropped 6 bases, with 23 bases sitting between them. The CDR3 DNA is TGCAGCGTTGAGAAGGGTGTGAGGGAACAAAGGGCTGAAGCTTTCTTT. This translates into CSVEKGVREQRAEAFF.

The sample holds a few counts of this clone. The chain employs TRBV7-9 and TRBJ1-5; D is unresolved. CDR1 is SEHNR and CDR2 is FQNEAQ in the germline V gene (reference sequence). The CDR3 is made up of 12 amino acids. V lost 5 bases to trimming and J lost 4 bases, with 6 bases between them. The CDR3 DNA is TGTGCCAGCAGCGATCTAAATCAGCCCCAGCATTTT. Amino acid sequence: CASSDLNQPQHF.

The chain combines TRBV2 with TRBJ1-1, with a possible D match to TRBD1 (5 bases). CDR1 and CDR2 (germline): SNHLY, FYNNEI. The V end lost 0 bases, the J end lost 0 bases, and 11 bases lay between the germline ends. This CDR3 is 16 amino acids long. The CDR3, as DNA: TGTGCCAGCAGTGAAGCGGAGGGGCGTTTGAACACTGAAGCTTTCTTT. Its protein product is CASSEAEGRLNTEAFF.

J is TRBJ2-5 and V is TRBV7-9; D unclear. The V end lost 0 bases, the J end lost 0 bases, and 8 bases lay between the germline ends. Germline CDR1 is SEHNR and CDR2 is FQNEAQ (reference sequence). The CDR3 runs 15 residues. CDR3: CASSLAPEDQETQYF. The CDR3 DNA is TGTGCCAGCAGCTTAGCGCCAGAGGACCAAGAGACCCAGTACTTC.

V and J are TRBV5-4 and TRBJ2-7; 13 bases map to TRBD2. The V segment lost 4 bases and the J segment 2 bases; nucleotides outside the gene matches: 6. The V gene's germline CDR1 is SGHNT and CDR2 YYREEE (reference sequence). This CDR3 spans 16 amino acids. Here the CDR3 reads CASSPGLAGATYEQYF. The CDR3 nucleotides are TGTGCCAGCAGCCCTGGACTAGCGGGGGCCACCTACGAGCAGTACTTC.

The chain links TRBV19 to TRBJ2-7; D is uncertain. Germline CDR1 LNHDA, CDR2 SQIVND (reference sequence). This CDR3 spans 13 amino acids. V was shortened by 5 bases and J by 5 bases, with 13 bases between the two germline ends. This chain's CDR3 is CASSPRHLNEQYF. The CDR3 DNA follows: TGTGCCAGTAGTCCAAGACACTTGAACGAGCAGTACTTC.

A single count supports this clone. The J gene is TRBJ1-2, the V gene TRBV4-1; tentative D call: TRBD1 (6 bases). V was shortened by 6 bases and J by 0 bases, with 14 bases between the two germline ends. Germline V gene lookup returns CDR1 MGHRA and CDR2 YSYEKL. The CDR3 is 15 residues long. The CDR3 nucleotides read TGCGCCAGCAGTCAGGGGCGGGGGTCTAACTATGGCTACACCTTC. Amino acid sequence: CASSQGRGSNYGYTF.

The chain carries TRBV27 and TRBJ1-2, with TRBD1 identical over 9 bases. Germline assignment: CDR1 MNHEY and CDR2 SMNVEV (reference sequence). V shed 6 bases and J 8 bases; nucleotides not matched to a gene: 4. The CDR3 loop spans 12 amino acids. The CDR3 nucleotides read TGTGCCAGCAGACAGGGGGCTTGGGGCTACACCTTC. Translated: CASRQGAWGYTF.